There are many counts of the clone carrying this T cell receptor beta chain. The antigen remains unidentified. V gave up 5 bases and J gave up 1 base; unmatched junction bases: 1. The CDR3 consists of 15 residues. CDR1 is SGHVS and CDR2 is FQNEAQ in the germline V gene. No cell fractionation was done, so the repertoire covers all unsorted peripheral blood T cells. The data are from a study of HIV-infected patients and healthy controls. Reverse transcription used around 480 ng RNA and constant-region primers for alpha and beta. Separate chain-specific third strand synthesis with multiplexing indices produced the alpha and beta libraries. The library had 12-nucleotide molecular identifiers formed by two random hexamers joined together. TCRdb reprocessed the 5' RACE reads via MiXCR and lists one record per CDR3 protein. The data show 20,000 to 30,000 distinct CDR3 sequences, 7.5% to 10% seen once. General study points: HIV-associated CDR3 frequencies dropped significantly during therapy; CMV-associated ones, mostly rising, changed nonsignificantly. HIV+ repertoires were severely depleted of MAIT alpha-chain CDR3s, unlike healthy controls.

This rearrangement joins TRBV7-8 to TRBJ2-4; 11 nucleotides align to TRBD2. This TCR came from an adult in good health. Sequencing was carried out using blood. CDR3 loop: CASSRTSGAKNIQYF. DNA of the CDR3: TGTGCCAGCAGCCGGACTAGCGGGGCCAAAAACATTCAGTACTTC.